Presented here are 26 T cell receptor beta chains from one specimen sequenced in a study of CD8+CD57+ T cells in acquired aplastic anemia. Patients selected for sequencing had displayed CD8+CD57+ cell expansion by flow cytometry. Profiling that covered TCR beta VDJ and CDR3 relied on genomic DNA as its template. One entry per CDR3 protein, called by TCRdb with MiXCR from the reads. The data contain roughly 160,000 distinct CDR3 sequences, 40% to 55% of them singletons. The sequencing sample was made of sorted CD4+, CD8+, or CD8+CD57+ T cells (not recorded which) from PBMCs. These receptors were obtained from a human donor with aplastic anemia.

This clonotype was picked up a small number of times. The chain carries TRBV15 and TRBJ2-7, with D tentatively TRBD2 (5 bases). V shed 5 bases and J shed 0 bases, with 11 bases lying between them. Germline loops: CDR1 LNHNV, CDR2 YYDKDF (reference sequence). This CDR3 comprises 14 residues. This CDR3 is CATSGGGLSYEQYF. The CDR3 bases are TGTGCCACCAGCGGTGGAGGCCTCTCCTACGAGCAGTACTTC.

V and J are TRBV7-8 and TRBJ2-5; D is unresolved. This CDR3 is 12 amino acids long. V dropped 5 bases and J dropped 5 bases, with 9 bases sitting between them. Germline V gene lookup returns CDR1 SGHVS and CDR2 FQNEAQ. CDR3 sequence reads: CASSLSAETQYF. The CDR3 nucleotides read TGTGCCAGCAGCCTAAGCGCGGAGACCCAGTACTTC. Supplemented by reference TRBV7-8 and TRBJ2-5, the full variable domain reads GAGVSQSPRYKVAKRGQDVALRCDPISGHVSLFWYQQALGQGPEFLTYFQNEAQLDKSGLPSDRFFAERPEGSVSTLKIQRTQQEDSAVYLCASSLSAETQYFGPGTRLLVL.

Worth noting for this clonotype: The junction departs from the called germline gene at one end, perhaps through a read error. The chain joins TRBV11-2 to TRBJ1-3, with 8 bases lining up with TRBD1. This CDR3 region has 16 residues. CDR1 and CDR2 from the germline V gene are SGHAT and FQNNGV. For the CDR3, the DNA is TGTGCCAGCAGGATATCGGACAGGGAATCTGGAAACACCATATACTTT. Residues: CASRISDRESGNTIYF.

CDR3 sequence (DNA): TGTGCCAGCAGTGAAGTCTTAGCGGTCTACGAGCAGTACTTC. Amino acid sequence: CASSEVLAVYEQYF. This sequence joins TRBV2 and TRBJ2-7; perhaps TRBD2 as D (6 bases). The length of the CDR3 is 14 residues. V lost 1 base and J 3 bases, leaving 10 bases between the germline ends. CDR1 and CDR2 from the germline V gene are SNHLY and FYNNEI.

The genes are TRBV7-2 and TRBJ2-7; D possibly matches TRBD1 or TRBD2 (5 bases each). CDR1 is SGHTA and CDR2 is FQGNSA in the germline V gene. V lost 5 bases and J 5 bases, leaving 13 bases between the germline ends. This CDR3 comprises 13 residues. The chain's CDR3 is CASSPGAINEQYF. CDR3 nucleotides: TGTGCCAGCAGCCCCGGGGCGATAAACGAGCAGTACTTC.

This chain connects TRBV25-1 to TRBJ2-7; 12 nucleotides agree with TRBD2. Losses at the gene ends were 2 bases for V and 5 bases for J; bases not matched to a gene: 7. The CDR3 has 16 amino acids. Germline CDR1 is MGHDK and CDR2 is SYGVNS. CDR3 in amino acids: CASSEASGRATHEQYF. The DNA of the CDR3 is TGTGCCAGCAGTGAAGCTAGCGGGAGGGCCACCCACGAGCAGTACTTC.

This clonotype was counted once. The CDR3 bases are TGTGCCAGCAGTCGAAGCGGGACAGTGACCGAGCATTTT. Amino acids: CASSRSGTVTEHF. The chain has TRBV2 and TRBJ1-5, with TRBD1 matching 7 bases. V lost 5 bases and J lost 14; bases outside the gene matches: 12. Per germline, CDR1 SNHLY and CDR2 FYNNEI. CDR3 size: 13 residues.

The rearrangement links TRBV7-9 to TRBJ1-6; no firm D call. The germline V and J ends were trimmed by 1 base and 8 bases, with 6 bases remaining between them. CDR3 size: 13 residues. The V gene's germline CDR1 is SEHNR and CDR2 FQNEAQ (reference sequence). The CDR3 spells CASSLDRYSPLHF. Here the CDR3 DNA reads TGTGCCAGCAGCTTAGATCGCTATTCACCCCTCCACTTT. Variable domain in full (rest from reference TRBV7-9 and TRBJ1-6): DTGVSQNPRHKITKRGQNVTFRCDPISEHNRLYWYRQTLGQGPEFLTYFQNEAQLEKSRLLSDRFSAERPKGSFSTLEIQRTEQGDSAMYLCASSLDRYSPLHFGNGTRLTVT.

This clonotype has a handful of counts. This sequence joins TRBV29-1 and TRBJ2-7; D assignment may be TRBD1 or TRBD2 (5 bases each). The V and J ends lost 4 bases and 11 bases respectively, with 21 bases between them. This CDR3 has 13 residues. Germline V gene sequence: CDR1 SQVTM, CDR2 ANQGSEA. The CDR3, as DNA: TGCAGCGTTGCCGGGACGGACGTACGAGTGAAGTACTTC. As protein: CSVAGTDVRVKYF.

This clonotype was seen ten or more times. The chain employs TRBV7-3 and TRBJ2-2; tentative D call: TRBD2 (6 bases). Trimming removed 1 base at V and 5 bases at J, with 11 bases between. This CDR3 is built from 15 residues. The germline CDR1 and CDR2 sequences are SGHTA and FQGTGA. Here the CDR3 DNA reads TGTGCCAGCAGCTTAATGGGGGGAGAAACCGGGGAGCTGTTTTTT. Translating it yields CASSLMGGETGELFF.

This clonotype has at least ten counts. The chain couples TRBV11-1 to TRBJ2-3; TRBD2 aligns across 9 bases. The CDR3 loop spans 16 amino acids. Germline V gives CDR1 SGHAT, CDR2 FQDESV (reference sequence). The V and J ends lost 4 bases and 0 bases, in that order; junction bases with no gene match: 5. The CDR3, as DNA: TGTGCCAGCAGCTACCTTACTAGCGGGAGCACAGATACGCAGTATTTT. Translating it yields CASSYLTSGSTDTQYF.

This clonotype was counted once. The rearrangement links TRBV20-1 to TRBJ2-1; the D gene is possibly TRBD2 (6 bases). The V end lost 3 bases, the J end lost 8 bases, and 17 bases lay between the germline ends. Germline loops: CDR1 DFQATT, CDR2 SNEGSKA (reference sequence). The CDR3 runs to 14 residues. CDR3 sequence reads: CSASQGRRGHEQFF. CDR3 DNA sequence: TGCAGTGCTAGTCAAGGGAGGAGGGGCCATGAGCAGTTCTTC.

This clonotype was recorded many times. The rearrangement links TRBV25-1 to TRBJ1-1; 11 nucleotides match TRBD1. V shed 4 bases, J shed 1 base, and the junction held 2 bases outside the gene matches. CDR3 length: 15 amino acids. CDR1 and CDR2 from the germline V gene are MGHDK and SYGVNS. The DNA for the CDR3 is TGTGCCAGCAGTGGGGACAGGGGGACGAACACTGAAGCTTTCTTT. This translates into CASSGDRGTNTEAFF.

This clonotype was counted a few times. CDR3 residues: CASTFFTGGYTEAFF. DNA for the CDR3: TGTGCCAGCACCTTTTTTACAGGGGGGTACACTGAAGCTTTCTTT. This rearrangement joins TRBV6-1 to TRBJ1-1; 8 bases agree with TRBD1. The V segment lost 7 bases and the J segment 3 bases; nucleotides outside the gene matches: 10. Germline V gene sequence: CDR1 MNHNS, CDR2 SASEGT. The CDR3 is made up of 15 amino acids.

V gene TRBV20-1 combines with J gene TRBJ2-7; 13 bases are shared with TRBD2. CDR1 is DFQATT, CDR2 SNEGSKA, per germline (reference sequence). This CDR3 is built from 17 residues. V was pared by 2 bases and J by 5 bases, with 12 bases of the junction left unmatched. The CDR3 is CSARPGTSGDPWHEQYF. The CDR3 DNA follows: TGCAGTGCTAGACCGGGGACTAGCGGGGACCCGTGGCACGAGCAGTACTTC.

Many counts were recorded for this clonotype. V gene TRBV7-9 combines with J gene TRBJ2-1; D is unresolved. This CDR3 is 13 amino acids long. CDR1 SEHNR and CDR2 FQNEAQ come from the germline V gene (reference sequence). Deletions cut 3 bases from V and 12 bases from J, with 15 bases between. The CDR3 DNA sequence: TGTGCCAGCAGCTTTTGGTCGGACCCGTGGCAGTTCTTC. It encodes CASSFWSDPWQFF.

This clonotype was observed at least ten times. The rearrangement links TRBV13 to TRBJ2-7; D may be TRBD2 (6 bases). The germline V and J ends were trimmed by 9 bases and 2 bases, with 8 bases remaining between them. Germline V lookup: CDR1 PRHDT, CDR2 FYEKMQ (reference sequence). The CDR3 is 11 residues long. CDR3 sequence reads: CASGGTYEQYF. In DNA, the CDR3 is TGTGCCAGTGGGGGGACCTACGAGCAGTACTTC.

Comment on this clonotype: Lacking the conserved final phenylalanine or tryptophan, this CDR3 likely reflects a read error. This chain joins TRBV10-3 and TRBJ2-7; 7 bases line up with TRBD1. The V and J ends lost 6 bases and 3 bases, in that order; junction bases with no gene match: 8. Germline CDR1 and CDR2: ENHRY and SYGVKD. CDR3 length: 14 amino acids. The CDR3 spells CAIRDRPLFYEQYL. The CDR3, as DNA: TGTGCCATCAGGGACAGGCCACTCTTCTACGAGCAGTACCTC.

This clonotype came up many times. The V and J genes are TRBV20-1 and TRBJ2-5; 16 positions agree with TRBD2. The J segment lost 5 bases and the V segment lost 1 base, leaving 13 bases of the junction unmatched. The CDR3 extends over 19 amino acids. From germline, CDR1 is DFQATT and CDR2 SNEGSKA (reference sequence). The CDR3: CSARVPPGTSGRAMETQYF. In DNA, the CDR3 is TGCAGTGCTAGAGTGCCTCCTGGGACTAGCGGGAGGGCCATGGAGACCCAGTACTTC.

This clonotype was detected ten times or more. This chain uses TRBV11-2 with TRBJ2-1, with D maybe TRBD2 (6 bases). This CDR3 is built from 17 residues. V lost 4 bases to trimming and J lost 14 bases, with 30 bases between them. Germline V gives CDR1 SGHAT, CDR2 FQNNGV. CDR3 DNA sequence: TGTGCCAGCAGCTCCCAATTTAGCAGATACCCCTGGGGGAGGAAGTTCTTC. Translated, it gives CASSSQFSRYPWGRKFF.

The chain joins TRBV9 to TRBJ2-7; 9 bases map to TRBD1. The length of the CDR3 is 17 residues. With 4 bases clipped from V and 6 bases from J, the junction kept 17 bases outside the gene matches. The germline CDR1 and CDR2 sequences are SGDLS and YYNGEE. CDR3 sequence reads: CASSPSEGTGRLGEQYF. The CDR3 bases are TGTGCCAGCAGCCCCAGTGAGGGGACAGGGCGGCTGGGCGAGCAGTACTTC.

The chain has TRBV28 and TRBJ2-1, with D unresolved. The V end was cut by 6 bases, the J end by 3 bases, with 12 bases between. Germline V lookup: CDR1 MDHEN, CDR2 SYDVKM. The CDR3 runs to 14 residues. The CDR3 DNA is TGTGCCAGCAGCATGGAGAAGAACTACAATGAGCAGTTCTTC. Its translation: CASSMEKNYNEQFF.

This clonotype appeared many times. V is TRBV5-4 and J is TRBJ2-1; TRBD2 matches 9 bases. V lost 0 bases to trimming and J lost 7 bases; unmatched junction nucleotides: 11. Germline V lookup: CDR1 SGHNT, CDR2 YYREEE (reference sequence). CDR3 size: 17 residues. The CDR3 here is CASSLVQAGGISNEQFF. DNA for the CDR3: TGTGCCAGCAGCTTGGTACAGGCGGGAGGGATCAGTAATGAGCAGTTCTTC.

The J gene is TRBJ1-1, the V gene TRBV6-2 or TRBV6-3, with TRBD1 identical over 8 bases. This CDR3 has 21 amino acids. CDR1 and CDR2 from the germline V gene are MNHEY and SVGEGT. Unmatched junction bases numbered 22, after V lost 0 bases and J lost 4 bases. Here the CDR3 reads CASSYSRPPGTGGSRGTEAFF. CDR3 DNA sequence: TGTGCCAGCAGTTACTCAAGACCACCCGGGACAGGAGGATCTCGGGGCACTGAAGCTTTCTTT.

This clonotype was recorded once. The rearrangement uses TRBV12-3 or TRBV12-4 and TRBJ2-7; D unresolved. Trimming took off 1 base at V and 6 bases at J, with 7 bases between the two ends. CDR3 length: 12 residues. CDR3 residues: CASSLGSGEQYF. The DNA of the CDR3 is TGTGCCAGCAGTTTAGGGTCGGGCGAGCAGTACTTC.

The chain joins TRBV29-1 to TRBJ2-1, with 11 nucleotides matching TRBD2. J gave up 6 bases and V 4 bases, and 5 bases lay outside the gene matches. The CDR3 totals 14 residues. Germline lookup yields CDR1 SQVTM and CDR2 ANQGSEA. The DNA of the CDR3 is TGCAGCGTTGGAGGACTAGCGGGTTTCAATGAGCAGTTCTTC. Amino acids: CSVGGLAGFNEQFF.